These 19 T cell receptor beta chains share one sample of origin, sequenced in a study of cytomegalovirus exposure and HLA in healthy donors. Primers: 60 Vbeta forward and 13 Jbeta reverse. Here immunoSEQ multiplex PCR was the method, and the copy in TCRdb shows in-frame clones only, minus some. The data show around 75,000 clones, and the top ten clones hold 1.5%. The source material was PBMCs. The source of these receptors is an older woman in good health and CMV-seronegative.

The gene calls are TRBV6-1 and TRBJ2-5, with 10 bases that match TRBD1. The J call may not be correct, given that the DNA end is closer to TRBJ2-7. The CDR3 contains 16 residues. The V gene's germline CDR1 is MNHNS and CDR2 SASEGT. CDR3 coding DNA: TGTGCCAGCAGTGCCCACCGGGACAGGGGACTCTACGAGCAGTACTTC. This encodes CASSAHRDRGLYEQYF.

The chain joins TRBV29-1 to TRBJ2-7; 9 bases match TRBD1. The J segment lost 2 bases and the V segment lost 1 base, leaving 0 bases of the junction unmatched. The CDR3 is 13 amino acids. The germline gives CDR1 SQVTM, CDR2 ANQGSEA. The CDR3 DNA sequence: TGCAGCGTTGAAGGACAGGGGGCCTACGAGCAGTACTTC. It translates to CSVEGQGAYEQYF.

The chain combines TRBV7-3 with TRBJ1-3, with D unclear. V lost 5 bases and J 0 bases, leaving 8 bases between the germline ends. Germline lookup yields CDR1 SGHTA and CDR2 FQGTGA. This CDR3 spans 14 amino acids. The CDR3 spells CASSQQSSGNTIYF. In DNA form, the CDR3 reads TGTGCCAGCAGCCAACAGAGCTCTGGAAACACCATATATTTT.

The chain combines TRBV5-6 with TRBJ1-5, with 7 bases lining up with TRBD1. Germline V lookup: CDR1 SGHDT, CDR2 YYEEEE. The CDR3 is 14 amino acids. After removal of 3 bases from V and 6 bases from J, the junction contained 6 bases not matched to a gene. The CDR3 bases are TGTGCCAGCAGCTCACAGGGGATGGGTCAGCCCCAGCATTTT. Its translation is CASSSQGMGQPQHF.

The chain links TRBV6-1 to TRBJ1-2, with 7 nucleotides matching TRBD1. The germline V gene has CDR1 MNHNS and CDR2 SASEGT. This CDR3 region has 13 residues. Unmatched junction bases numbered 5, after V lost 5 bases and J lost 5 bases. CDR3 sequence: CASSIETGYGYTF. CDR3 coding DNA: TGTGCCAGCAGTATTGAGACAGGGTATGGCTACACCTTC.

This chain links TRBV5-1 with TRBJ2-7; 10 positions match TRBD2. The ends lost 3 bases at V and 5 bases at J; junction bases unmatched: 5. CDR1 and CDR2 (germline): SGHRS, YFSETQ. The CDR3 covers 14 residues. The CDR3 nucleotides are TGCGCCAGCAGCTCCACAGGGACTAGCGACGAGCAGTACTTC. This encodes CASSSTGTSDEQYF.

CDR3 region: CATSRDSGSSYEQYF. CDR3 coding DNA: TGTGCCACCAGCAGAGATAGCGGTTCCTCCTACGAGCAGTACTTC. The rearrangement uses TRBV15 and TRBJ2-7, with a tentative D call TRBD2 (6 bases). Trimming took off 0 bases at V and 0 bases at J, with 9 bases between the two ends. Germline loops: CDR1 LNHNV, CDR2 YYDKDF (reference sequence). The CDR3 has 15 residues.

The chain uses TRBV29-1 and TRBJ2-5; 10 nucleotides line up with TRBD2. Looked up from germline, CDR1 is SQVTM and CDR2 is ANQGSEA. V was pared by 6 bases and J by 4 bases, with 8 bases of the junction left unmatched. This CDR3 is built from 14 residues. The CDR3 bases are TGCAGCGTGGGAGCGGGAGGGCGCGTAGAGACCCAGTACTTC. This translates into CSVGAGGRVETQYF.

Of note for this clone: One end of the junction varies from germline; a read error may be responsible. This rearrangement joins TRBV7-9 to TRBJ2-1; the match to TRBD2 covers 7 bases. Germline V gene lookup returns CDR1 SEHNR and CDR2 FQNEAQ (reference sequence). The CDR3 length is 12 residues. Written as DNA, the CDR3 is TGTGCCAGCAGCCCCGAGGGAGGGTTTCCCATCTTC. Translating it yields CASSPEGGFPIF.

The chain couples TRBV7-6 to TRBJ2-7, with TRBD2 matching over 12 bases. The V gene's germline CDR1 is SGHVS and CDR2 FNYEAQ. This CDR3 is built from 15 residues. Germline trimming cut 4 bases from V and 4 bases from J; bases unmatched to any gene: 5. The chain's CDR3 is CASSSLAGGLYEQYF. For the CDR3, the DNA is TGTGCCAGCAGCTCGCTAGCGGGAGGGTTGTACGAGCAGTACTTC.

This chain uses TRBV7-3 with TRBJ2-5, with D perhaps TRBD1 (5 bases). This CDR3 is 14 amino acids long. V lost 5 bases and J 5 bases, leaving 15 bases between the germline ends. From germline, CDR1 is SGHTA and CDR2 FQGTGA. CDR3 sequence: CASSRTGPFETQYF. The CDR3 DNA is TGTGCCAGCAGCCGTACAGGCCCGTTTGAGACCCAGTACTTC.

The rearrangement links TRBV7-9 to TRBJ2-7; D gene uncertain. The CDR3 totals 13 residues. Germline CDR1 and CDR2: SEHNR and FQNEAQ (reference sequence). V shed 3 bases and J shed 0 bases, with 6 bases lying between them. The DNA of the CDR3 is TGTGCCAGCAGCTTCGACTCCTCCTACGAGCAGTACTTC. Amino acid sequence: CASSFDSSYEQYF. Complete variable domain (other parts from reference TRBV7-9 and TRBJ2-7): DTGVSQNPRHKITKRGQNVTFRCDPISEHNRLYWYRQTLGQGPEFLTYFQNEAQLEKSRLLSDRFSAERPKGSFSTLEIQRTEQGDSAMYLCASSFDSSYEQYFGPGTRLTVT.

CDR3 DNA: TGTGCCAGTAGCTCCGAGCAGTACTTC. This gives the protein CASSSEQYF. The genes are TRBV19 and TRBJ2-7; D is ambiguous. Per the germline V gene, CDR1 is LNHDA and CDR2 is SQIVND (reference sequence). The CDR3 runs to 9 residues. V lost 6 bases and J 6 bases, leaving 3 bases between the germline ends.

V is TRBV5-1 and J is TRBJ2-1; 7 bases line up with TRBD2. J gave up 6 bases and V 0 bases, and 9 bases lay outside the gene matches. The CDR3 sequence is 16 residues long. Germline V gives CDR1 SGHRS, CDR2 YFSETQ. CDR3 sequence: CASSLEPAGEGNEQFF. CDR3 coding DNA: TGCGCCAGCAGCTTGGAGCCTGCGGGAGAGGGCAATGAGCAGTTCTTC.

This chain links TRBV5-1 with TRBJ1-3; maybe TRBD1 (5 bases). Trimming cost V 5 bases and J 5 bases, with 11 bases left between them. CDR3 length: 13 amino acids. Germline V gene data show CDR1 as SGHRS and CDR2 as YFSETQ. The CDR3, as DNA: TGCGCCAGCAGACCGGGGGAGAGAAACACCATATATTTT. Amino acids: CASRPGERNTIYF.

V gene TRBV6-1 combines with J gene TRBJ2-7, with D hard to call. The CDR3 consists of 15 residues. Germline V lookup: CDR1 MNHNS, CDR2 SASEGT. The V gene lost 6 bases and the J gene lost 5 bases, with 20 bases spanning the gap. CDR3 nucleotide sequence: TGTGCCAGCAGCGTGTCTCGCCTCGTGGGCAACGAGCAGTACTTC. Its translation: CASSVSRLVGNEQYF.

V gene TRBV2 combines with J gene TRBJ2-1; D may be TRBD2 (5 bases). V gave up 4 bases and J gave up 0 bases, with 13 bases separating them. The CDR3 runs to 16 residues. From germline, CDR1 is SNHLY and CDR2 FYNNEI. In nucleotides, the CDR3 is TGTGCCAGCAGTGCGCCCGGGAAGAGCTCCTACAATGAGCAGTTCTTC. Protein product: CASSAPGKSSYNEQFF.

The J gene is TRBJ2-2, the V gene TRBV28; D unclear. The germline gives CDR1 MDHEN, CDR2 SYDVKM. The CDR3 consists of 13 residues. The ends were cut back, 5 bases at V and 3 bases at J, with 7 bases in the middle. CDR3 residues: CASSPSYTGELFF. The CDR3, as DNA: TGTGCCAGCAGTCCCTCGTACACCGGGGAGCTGTTTTTT. The full variable domain, in which reference TRBV28 and TRBJ2-2 provide the parts outside the CDR3, is DVKVTQSSRYLVKRTGEKVFLECVQDMDHENMFWYRQDPGLGLRLIYFSYDVKMKEKGDIPEGYSVSREKKERFSLILESASTNQTSMYLCASSPSYTGELFFGEGSRLTVL.

Written as DNA, the CDR3 is TGTGCCAGCCAGGGGGGTAGCCTCCAAGAGACCCAGTACTTC. Its translation is CASQGGSLQETQYF. The chain combines TRBV28 with TRBJ2-7; weak D call: TRBD1 (7 bases). The end of the DNA fits TRBJ2-5 better, so the J call may be wrong. The V gene's germline CDR1 is MDHEN and CDR2 SYDVKM. This CDR3 has 14 amino acids.